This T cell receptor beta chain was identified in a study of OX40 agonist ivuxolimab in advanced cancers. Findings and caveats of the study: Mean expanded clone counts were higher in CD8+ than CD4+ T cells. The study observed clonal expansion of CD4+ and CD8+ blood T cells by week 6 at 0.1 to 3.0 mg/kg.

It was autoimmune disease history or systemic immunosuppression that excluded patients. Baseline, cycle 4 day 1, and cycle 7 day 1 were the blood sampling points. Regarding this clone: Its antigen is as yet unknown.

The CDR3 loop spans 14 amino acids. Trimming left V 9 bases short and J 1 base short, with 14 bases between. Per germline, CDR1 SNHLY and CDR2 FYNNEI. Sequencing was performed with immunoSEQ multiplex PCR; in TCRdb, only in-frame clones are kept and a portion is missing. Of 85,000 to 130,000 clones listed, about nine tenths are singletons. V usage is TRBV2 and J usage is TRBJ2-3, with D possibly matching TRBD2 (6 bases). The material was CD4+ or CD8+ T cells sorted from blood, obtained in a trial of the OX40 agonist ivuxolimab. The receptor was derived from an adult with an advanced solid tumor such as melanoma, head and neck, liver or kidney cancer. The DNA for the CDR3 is TGTGCCAGTGGTTGGCTAGCGCGCACAGATACGCAGTATTTT. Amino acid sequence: CASGWLARTDTQYF.